Below are 13 T cell receptor beta chains sequenced from a single sample in a study of shared clonotypes between healthy human individuals. Data came from immunoSEQ multiplex PCR; TCRdb stores just in-frame clones and leaves some out. This table has about 2.4 million clones, over 85% appearing once. Sequences were obtained from naive CD4+ T cells sorted from blood. Subset described: CD45RA+ positively selected. Source of these receptors: a man aged 18 to 30 in good health.

This chain links TRBV7-2 with TRBJ2-3; D perhaps matches TRBD2 (6 bases). The V gene's germline CDR1 is SGHTA and CDR2 FQGNSA. Trimming shortened V by 3 bases and J by 2 bases, and 12 bases separated the two germline ends. This CDR3 region has 15 residues. The CDR3 is CASSLWRGATDTQYF. CDR3 coding DNA: TGTGCCAGCAGCTTGTGGAGGGGAGCCACAGATACGCAGTATTTT.

The genes are TRBV7-2 and TRBJ2-1; 7 nucleotides line up with TRBD1. Germline CDR1 reads SGHTA; CDR2 reads FQGNSA. The V gene end was trimmed by 2 bases and the J gene end by 15 bases; junction bases not matched to a gene: 7. CDR3 length: 12 residues. For the CDR3, the DNA is TGTGCCAGCAGCTTATTAGGGGGCGTTTTGTTCTTC. Its translation: CASSLLGGVLFF.

The chain has TRBV5-1 and TRBJ2-3; D possibly uses TRBD1 or TRBD2 (5 bases each). The V gene lost 3 bases and the J gene lost 2 bases, with 19 bases spanning the gap. The CDR3 spans 17 residues. The V gene's germline CDR1 is SGHRS and CDR2 YFSETQ. The CDR3 loop is CASSSGTGGASTDTQYF. The CDR3 DNA follows: TGCGCCAGCAGCTCCGGGACGGGTGGTGCGTCCACAGATACGCAGTATTTT.

The chain recombines TRBV7-9 with TRBJ1-1, with D maybe TRBD1 (5 bases). V lost 5 bases to trimming and J lost 0 bases, with 10 bases between them. CDR3 length: 14 residues. In germline, CDR1 is SEHNR, CDR2 FQNEAQ (reference sequence). CDR3 coding DNA: TGTGCCAGCAGCCCGGACACAATGAACACTGAAGCTTTCTTT. Its protein product is CASSPDTMNTEAFF. Supplemented by reference TRBV7-9 and TRBJ1-1, the full variable domain reads DTGVSQNPRHKITKRGQNVTFRCDPISEHNRLYWYRQTLGQGPEFLTYFQNEAQLEKSRLLSDRFSAERPKGSFSTLEIQRTEQGDSAMYLCASSPDTMNTEAFFGQGTRLTVV.

The rearrangement joins TRBV2 to TRBJ2-3; D is uncertain. V was trimmed by 9 bases and J by 1 base, leaving 11 bases between them. The CDR3 covers 13 residues. Germline CDR1 SNHLY, CDR2 FYNNEI. This chain's CDR3 is CASGKVGTDTQYF. CDR3 DNA sequence: TGTGCCAGTGGGAAGGTGGGCACAGATACGCAGTATTTT.

This chain uses TRBV11-2 with TRBJ1-1; no clear D gene. The CDR3 spans 13 residues. The germline V gene has CDR1 SGHAT and CDR2 FQNNGV. Trimming left V 2 bases short and J 4 bases short, with 8 bases between. CDR3 region: CASSLYGVTEAFF. CDR3 nucleotide sequence: TGTGCCAGCAGCTTATATGGGGTCACTGAAGCTTTCTTT.

CDR3 amino acids: CASSYLAGETQYF. CDR3 coding DNA: TGTGCCAGCAGCTACTTAGCGGGAGAGACCCAGTACTTC. The V gene is TRBV2, the J gene TRBJ2-5, with TRBD2 matching over 7 bases. The CDR3 runs 13 residues. The ends lost 6 bases at V and 4 bases at J; junction bases unmatched: 5. Germline CDR1 is SNHLY and CDR2 is FYNNEI.

This clone came up once. The gene calls are TRBV19 and TRBJ2-3; maybe TRBD1 (6 bases). V lost 6 bases, J lost 4 bases, and 14 bases lay in between. The germline V gene encodes CDR1 LNHDA and CDR2 SQIVND (reference sequence). The length of the CDR3 is 14 residues. The CDR3 sequence is CASRAQGRSDTQYF. The DNA for the CDR3 is TGTGCCAGTAGGGCCCAGGGGCGGTCAGATACGCAGTATTTT.

The chain combines TRBV6-5 with TRBJ1-1; the D gene is possibly TRBD1 (6 bases). V was shortened by 3 bases and J by 1 base, with 12 bases between the two germline ends. Germline lookup yields CDR1 MNHEY and CDR2 SVGAGI. The CDR3 runs to 15 residues. The CDR3 bases are TGTGCCAGCAGTTATTCGGACAGTCAGAACACTGAAGCTTTCTTT. Protein sequence: CASSYSDSQNTEAFF.

The chain couples TRBV14 to TRBJ1-2; D gene uncertain. Germline CDR1 is SGHDN and CDR2 is FVKESK. The CDR3 extends over 12 amino acids. The ends were cut back, 2 bases at V and 2 bases at J, with 3 bases in the middle. CDR3 nucleotide sequence: TGTGCCAGCAGCCAACAAAACTATGGCTACACCTTC. Translated, it gives CASSQQNYGYTF.

The rearrangement links TRBV6-5 to TRBJ1-4; D possibly corresponds to TRBD1 (5 bases). Trimming took 3 bases from V and 4 from J, leaving 12 bases between them. This CDR3 has 15 residues. Germline V gives CDR1 MNHEY, CDR2 SVGAGI. The CDR3 here is CASSYTGLGNEKLFF. The CDR3 nucleotides are TGTGCCAGCAGTTATACGGGACTGGGTAATGAAAAACTGTTTTTT.

The chain has TRBV11-2 and TRBJ1-4; 9 bases match TRBD1. There are 17 residues in the CDR3. From germline, CDR1 is SGHAT and CDR2 FQNNGV. Trimming cost V 2 bases and J 0 bases; bases outside gene matches: 4. The CDR3 spells CASSLTGGAATNEKLFF. The CDR3, as DNA: TGTGCCAGCAGCTTAACAGGGGGCGCGGCAACTAATGAAAAACTGTTTTTT.

The chain employs TRBV10-3 and TRBJ2-3; 9 nucleotides align to TRBD2. This CDR3 is built from 14 residues. The germline gives CDR1 ENHRY, CDR2 SYGVKD. With V trimmed by 8 bases and J by 3 bases, 6 bases remained unmatched. The CDR3 DNA reads as TGTGCCATCGCGGCAGCGGGGGGTACAGATACGCAGTATTTT. Amino acid sequence: CAIAAAGGTDTQYF.